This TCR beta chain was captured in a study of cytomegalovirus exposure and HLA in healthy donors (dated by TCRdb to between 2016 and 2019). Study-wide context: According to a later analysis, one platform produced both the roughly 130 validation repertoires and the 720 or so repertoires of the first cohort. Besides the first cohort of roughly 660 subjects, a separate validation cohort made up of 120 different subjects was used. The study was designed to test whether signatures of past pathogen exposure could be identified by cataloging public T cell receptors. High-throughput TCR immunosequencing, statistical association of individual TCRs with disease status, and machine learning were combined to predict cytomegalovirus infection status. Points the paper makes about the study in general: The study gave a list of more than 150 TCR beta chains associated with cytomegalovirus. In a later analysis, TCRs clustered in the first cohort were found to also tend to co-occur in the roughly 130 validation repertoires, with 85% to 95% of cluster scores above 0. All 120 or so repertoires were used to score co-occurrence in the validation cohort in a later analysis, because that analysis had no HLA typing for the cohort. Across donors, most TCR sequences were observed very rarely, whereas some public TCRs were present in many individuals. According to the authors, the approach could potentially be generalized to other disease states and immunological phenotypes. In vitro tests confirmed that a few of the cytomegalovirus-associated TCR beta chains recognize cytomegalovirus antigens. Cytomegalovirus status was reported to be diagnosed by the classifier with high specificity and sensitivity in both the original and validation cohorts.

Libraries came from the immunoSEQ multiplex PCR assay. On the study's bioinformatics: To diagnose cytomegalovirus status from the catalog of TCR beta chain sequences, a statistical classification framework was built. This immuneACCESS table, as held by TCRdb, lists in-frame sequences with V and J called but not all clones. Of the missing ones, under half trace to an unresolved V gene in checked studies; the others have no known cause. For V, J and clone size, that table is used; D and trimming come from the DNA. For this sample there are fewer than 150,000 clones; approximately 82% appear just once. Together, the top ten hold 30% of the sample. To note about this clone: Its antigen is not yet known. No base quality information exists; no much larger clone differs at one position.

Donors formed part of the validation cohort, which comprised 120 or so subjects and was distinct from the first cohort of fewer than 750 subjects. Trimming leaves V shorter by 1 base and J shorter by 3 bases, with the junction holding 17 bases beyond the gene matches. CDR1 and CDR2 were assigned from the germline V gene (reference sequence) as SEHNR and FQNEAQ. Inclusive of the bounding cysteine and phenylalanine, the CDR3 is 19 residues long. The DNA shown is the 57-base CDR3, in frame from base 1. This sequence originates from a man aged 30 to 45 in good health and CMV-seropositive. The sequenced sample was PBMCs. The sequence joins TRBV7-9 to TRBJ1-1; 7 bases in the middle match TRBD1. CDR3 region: CASSLGGPRGRMWYTEAFF. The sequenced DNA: TGTGCCAGCAGCTTAGGAGGTCCAAGGGGGCGTATGTGGTACACTGAAGCTTTCTTT.